This section outlines one T cell receptor (beta chain) sequence together with its context. Sequenced by immunoSEQ multiplex PCR; TCRdb stores in-frame clones only, minus some. The sample shows around 4,800 clones, around 78% of them seen only once. The CDR3 covers 13 residues. The trim removed 5 bases at V and 7 bases at J, leaving 7 bases unmatched. The germline gives CDR1 SEHNR, CDR2 FQNEAQ (reference sequence). This sample is drawn from a study of immune evolution from preneoplasia to lung adenocarcinoma. The rearrangement uses TRBV7-9 and TRBJ2-7; 8 bases are shared with TRBD1. The sequenced sample was FFPE minimally invasive lung adenocarcinoma tissue. The TCR sequence derives from a person aged 55-80 years with lung adenocarcinoma. The CDR3 protein is CASSQTGDREQYF. The CDR3 region has the DNA TGTGCCAGCAGCCAGACAGGGGACCGGGAGCAGTACTTC.